The 31 T cell receptor beta chains listed next were all sequenced from one sample in a study of blood T cell repertoires in COVID-19. The protocol was immunoSEQ multiplex PCR, while the TCRdb copy is restricted to in-frame clones and leaves out a portion. This repertoire shows 390,000 or so clones, approximately 87% found once; its top ten account for more than 9%. Sequencing was performed on peripheral blood. All receptors derive from a woman in her 30s with COVID-19, enrolled during active disease.

This chain links TRBV19 with TRBJ2-3, with 9 positions matching TRBD1. V dropped 2 bases and J dropped 1; count of bases not matched to a gene: 4. The germline V gene has CDR1 LNHDA and CDR2 SQIVND (reference sequence). The CDR3 runs 16 residues. CDR3 nucleotide sequence: TGTGCCAGTAGTATATTGACAGGGGGGGGCACAGATACGCAGTATTTT. Its protein product is CASSILTGGGTDTQYF.

V usage is TRBV11-3 and J usage is TRBJ2-1, with 7 positions matching TRBD2. There are 15 residues in the CDR3. After removal of 5 bases from V and 0 bases from J, the junction contained 4 bases not matched to a gene. Germline CDR1 is SGHNT and CDR2 is YENEEA. The CDR3 region is CASSPGGSSYNEQFF. CDR3 bases: TGTGCCAGCAGCCCCGGCGGGAGCTCCTACAATGAGCAGTTCTTC.

The chain couples TRBV27 to TRBJ1-5; D perhaps matches TRBD1 (6 bases). V was pared by 3 bases and J by 10 bases, with 22 bases between. This CDR3 has 16 residues. Germline assignment: CDR1 MNHEY and CDR2 SMNVEV (reference sequence). The CDR3 reads CASSLTGGGPLVPQHF. The CDR3 region has the DNA TGTGCCAGCAGTTTGACAGGAGGAGGACCTCTGGTACCCCAGCATTTT.

The J gene is TRBJ1-2, the V gene TRBV12-3 or TRBV12-4, with 9 bases identical to TRBD1. The J segment lost 9 bases and the V segment lost 6 bases, leaving 8 bases of the junction unmatched. CDR3 size: 13 residues. Here the CDR3 DNA reads TGTGCCAGCAGGGAAACAGGGGGCGAGAGCTACACCTTC. Protein product: CASRETGGESYTF.

J is TRBJ2-3 and V is TRBV4-1; TRBD1 matches 8 bases. Unmatched junction bases numbered 7, after V lost 4 bases and J lost 4 bases. Germline V lookup: CDR1 MGHRA, CDR2 YSYEKL. There are 15 residues in the CDR3. The CDR3 DNA reads as TGCGCCAGCAGCCCGCCGACAGGGGAGGCAGATACGCAGTATTTT. It encodes CASSPPTGEADTQYF.

V is TRBV4-3 and J is TRBJ2-6, with a tentative D call TRBD1 (5 bases). V lost 0 bases, J lost 4 bases, and 10 bases lay in between. CDR1 is LGHNA, CDR2 YSLEER, per germline. This CDR3 is 16 amino acids long. CDR3 residues: CASSQDLGVGANVLTF. The DNA for the CDR3 is TGCGCCAGCAGCCAAGATTTAGGGGTCGGGGCCAACGTCCTGACTTTC.

The gene calls are TRBV2 and TRBJ1-6, with 7 bases identical to TRBD1. The germline V gene has CDR1 SNHLY and CDR2 FYNNEI. The CDR3 runs 13 residues. V shed 11 bases and J 7 bases; nucleotides not matched to a gene: 8. In DNA form, the CDR3 reads TGTGCCGTTCTGGGACAGCCCAATTCACCCCTCCACTTT. Translated: CAVLGQPNSPLHF.

V gene TRBV7-8 combines with J gene TRBJ2-2; 9 bases map to TRBD2. The CDR3 contains 15 residues. Losses at the gene ends were 5 bases for V and 4 bases for J; bases not matched to a gene: 5. The germline gives CDR1 SGHVS, CDR2 FQNEAQ. CDR3 region: CASSQAGGATGELFF. CDR3 in DNA: TGTGCCAGCAGCCAAGCGGGAGGCGCCACCGGGGAGCTGTTTTTT.

This clone was observed a single time. J is TRBJ1-1 and V is TRBV28; 9 bases are a match to TRBD1. Germline V lookup: CDR1 MDHEN, CDR2 SYDVKM. This CDR3 region has 15 residues. Losses at the gene ends were 1 base for V and 8 bases for J; bases not matched to a gene: 8. This CDR3 reads CASSLYRGRVGEAFF. The CDR3 region has the DNA TGTGCCAGCAGTTTATACAGGGGGCGTGTAGGAGAAGCTTTCTTT.

The chain recombines TRBV27 with TRBJ2-1, with TRBD1 matching over 8 bases. Trimming took 5 bases from V and 4 from J; bases not matched to a gene: 10. The length of the CDR3 is 16 residues. Germline CDR1 reads MNHEY; CDR2 reads SMNVEV (reference sequence). The CDR3 nucleotides read TGTGCCAGCAGTCTAACAGGGGGTGGAACTTACAATGAGCAGTTCTTC. It is translated as CASSLTGGGTYNEQFF.

The chain uses TRBV9 and TRBJ1-1; 7 positions agree with TRBD1. Trimming cost V 0 bases and J 4 bases; bases outside gene matches: 12. This CDR3 is 17 amino acids long. Looked up from germline, CDR1 is SGDLS and CDR2 is YYNGEE. The CDR3 DNA sequence: TGTGCCAGCAGCGTAGGCCCGACAGGGTGGCCGGGCACTGAAGCTTTCTTT. Residues: CASSVGPTGWPGTEAFF. Using reference TRBV9 and TRBJ1-1 for the parts outside the CDR3, the full variable domain is DSGVTQTPKHLITATGQRVTLRCSPRSGDLSVYWYQQSLDQGLQFLIQYYNGEERAKGNILERFSAQQFPDLHSELNLSSLELGDSALYFCASSVGPTGWPGTEAFFGQGTRLTVV.

The V gene is TRBV2, the J gene TRBJ2-4; TRBD2 matches 7 bases. Per the germline V gene, CDR1 is SNHLY and CDR2 is FYNNEI. The CDR3 extends over 13 amino acids. The trim removed 2 bases at V and 9 bases at J, leaving 4 bases unmatched. The DNA of the CDR3 is TGTGCCAGCAGTGAAACTAGCGAAGGCATTCAGTACTTC. It codes for CASSETSEGIQYF.

The chain recombines TRBV24-1 with TRBJ2-7, with D perhaps TRBD1 (5 bases). V was cut by 3 bases and J by 4 bases, with 6 bases left in between. This CDR3 contains 12 residues. The germline CDR1 and CDR2 sequences are KGHDR and SFDVKD. CDR3 nucleotides: TGTGCCACCAGTGATCCAGGGTACGAGCAGTACTTC. Amino acid sequence: CATSDPGYEQYF.

A few counts support this clone. The V call is TRBV28, the J call TRBJ1-1; D uncertain. The germline V and J ends were trimmed by 7 bases and 4 bases, with 16 bases remaining between them. The CDR3 runs 14 residues. Germline V CDR1 and CDR2: MDHEN, SYDVKM. CDR3 in amino acids: CASTPPGSITEAFF. CDR3 nucleotides: TGTGCCAGCACCCCTCCTGGGAGTATCACTGAAGCTTTCTTT.

This clone is a singleton in its sample. The V call is TRBV28, the J call TRBJ2-7; 7 bases are shared with TRBD1. The CDR3 is 13 amino acids. The germline CDR1 and CDR2 sequences are MDHEN and SYDVKM. After removal of 7 bases from V and 3 bases from J, the junction contained 6 bases not matched to a gene. Written as DNA, the CDR3 is TGTGCCAGCAAGGGGACAGCCCGCTACGAGCAGTACTTC. Translating gives CASKGTARYEQYF.

The V call is TRBV2, the J call TRBJ2-7; TRBD1 aligns across 10 bases. The CDR3 extends over 14 amino acids. Germline loops: CDR1 SNHLY, CDR2 FYNNEI. Germline trimming cut 5 bases from V and 5 bases from J; bases unmatched to any gene: 6. The CDR3: CASSPGTGAHEQYF. CDR3 nucleotide sequence: TGTGCCAGCAGTCCCGGGACAGGGGCCCACGAGCAGTACTTC.

The V and J genes are TRBV2 and TRBJ2-2; possible D gene TRBD2, 5 bases. The V and J ends lost 8 bases and 0 bases respectively, with 13 bases between them. Germline loops: CDR1 SNHLY, CDR2 FYNNEI. The CDR3 length is 15 residues. CDR3 protein: CASGWSLANTGELFF. CDR3 DNA: TGTGCCAGCGGTTGGTCACTAGCGAACACCGGGGAGCTGTTTTTT.

V gene TRBV12-3 or TRBV12-4 combines with J gene TRBJ2-7; tentatively, D is TRBD2 (5 bases). This CDR3 is 13 amino acids long. Between the trimmed V and J ends, which lost 8 bases and 6 bases, there was a span of 17 bases. DNA of the CDR3: TGTGCCAGCTTTTCGGGGTCCTCGGGCGAGCAGTACTTC. Encoded protein: CASFSGSSGEQYF.

V usage is TRBV4-1 and J usage is TRBJ1-2, with D hard to call. The germline V gene has CDR1 MGHRA and CDR2 YSYEKL. The CDR3 totals 15 residues. V lost 1 base to trimming and J lost 1 base, with 10 bases between them. CDR3 residues: CASSQVEAFNYGYTF. The CDR3 DNA reads TGCGCCAGCAGCCAAGTGGAGGCGTTTAACTATGGCTACACCTTC.

This clone occurred once. The chain couples TRBV27 to TRBJ2-1; a possible D gene is TRBD2 (5 bases). V was pared by 6 bases and J by 8 bases, with 26 bases between. Germline-derived CDR1 and CDR2 are MNHEY and SMNVEV (reference sequence). CDR3 length equals 17 residues. CDR3 in DNA: TGTGCCAGCAGCCGCAACCTCGACCCGCGAGGGATCGATGAGCAGTTCTTC. This translates into CASSRNLDPRGIDEQFF.

The V and J genes are TRBV28 and TRBJ2-1; possibly TRBD2 for D (5 bases). CDR3 size: 15 residues. Germline V gene data show CDR1 as MDHEN and CDR2 as SYDVKM. V was clipped by 5 bases and J by 4 bases, with 15 bases between them. The CDR3 sequence: CASSPRRGAYNEQFF. CDR3 DNA: TGTGCCAGCAGTCCCCGACGGGGAGCTTACAATGAGCAGTTCTTC.

The chain couples TRBV7-8 to TRBJ2-5; 7 bases align to TRBD1. The CDR3 is 15 residues long. The J segment lost 7 bases and the V segment lost 2 bases, leaving 10 bases of the junction unmatched. Per the germline V gene, CDR1 is SGHVS and CDR2 is FQNEAQ. In DNA, the CDR3 is TGTGCCAGCAGCTTACGGGACAGCCAATGGGGGACCCAGTACTTC. Its protein product is CASSLRDSQWGTQYF.

The V call is TRBV5-4, the J call TRBJ2-3, with a weak D call TRBD2 (5 bases). The ends were cut back, 3 bases at V and 7 bases at J, with 18 bases in the middle. The CDR3 has 15 residues. Germline CDR1 is SGHNT and CDR2 is YYREEE (reference sequence). CDR3: CASSSLASRLNTQYF. CDR3 in DNA: TGTGCCAGCAGCTCCTTAGCGTCCCGATTGAATACGCAGTATTTT.

This chain joins TRBV10-3 and TRBJ2-5, with D perhaps matching TRBD2 (6 bases). The CDR3 length is 16 residues. Trimming pared 2 bases from V and 5 bases from J, leaving 18 bases between. Germline CDR1 reads ENHRY; CDR2 reads SYGVKD. As DNA, the CDR3 is TGTGCCATCAGTGAGCCAAAAGCGGGTGGGAGGGAGACCCAGTACTTC. As protein: CAISEPKAGGRETQYF.

The rearrangement joins TRBV4-3 to TRBJ2-3; TRBD2 aligns across 8 bases. V gave up 1 base and J gave up 6 bases; unmatched junction bases: 9. Germline CDR1 LGHNA, CDR2 YSLEER. The CDR3 runs 16 residues. In DNA, the CDR3 is TGCGCCAGCAGCCAAGGGCAACGGGAGGGCCACGATACGCAGTATTTT. Translating it yields CASSQGQREGHDTQYF.

The chain is built from TRBV9 and TRBJ2-1; 10 nucleotides agree with TRBD2. The CDR3 sequence is 18 residues long. After removal of 3 bases from V and 0 bases from J, the junction contained 9 bases not matched to a gene. Germline-derived CDR1 and CDR2 are SGDLS and YYNGEE. DNA of the CDR3: TGTGCCAGCAGCGGCAGCGGGGGGGAGCGGCCCTCCTACAATGAGCAGTTCTTC. Its translation: CASSGSGGERPSYNEQFF.

This clone has just one count. V is TRBV13 and J is TRBJ2-7; 8 bases align to TRBD1. This CDR3 is built from 14 residues. Germline-derived CDR1 and CDR2 are PRHDT and FYEKMQ (reference sequence). After removal of 5 bases from V and 5 bases from J, the junction contained 8 bases not matched to a gene. The CDR3, as DNA: TGTGCCAGCAGCCTCAACAGGGGGAAAAACGAGCAGTACTTC. Its translation: CASSLNRGKNEQYF.

This rearrangement joins TRBV20-1 to TRBJ2-2; 9 bases align to TRBD2. The CDR3 extends over 15 amino acids. Germline CDR1 reads DFQATT; CDR2 reads SNEGSKA (reference sequence). V dropped 3 bases and J dropped 4; count of bases not matched to a gene: 6. CDR3: CSASIAGVGTGELFF. DNA of the CDR3: TGCAGTGCTAGTATAGCGGGAGTGGGCACCGGGGAGCTGTTTTTT.

The chain joins TRBV7-9 to TRBJ1-4; TRBD1 might be the D (6 bases). Germline V lookup: CDR1 SEHNR, CDR2 FQNEAQ (reference sequence). The CDR3 sequence is 15 residues long. V lost 1 base, J lost 3 bases, and 9 bases lay in between. CDR3 sequence: CASSLGGGPNEKLFF. Written as DNA, the CDR3 is TGTGCCAGCAGCTTAGGTGGGGGCCCTAATGAAAAACTGTTTTTT.

This chain joins TRBV30 and TRBJ2-1; 7 bases line up with TRBD2. The CDR3 is made up of 13 amino acids. The germline gives CDR1 GTSNPN, CDR2 SVGIG (reference sequence). V lost 3 bases and J lost 5; bases outside the gene matches: 4. CDR3 in amino acids: CAWRAAGDNEQFF. As DNA, the CDR3 is TGTGCCTGGAGGGCCGCGGGGGACAATGAGCAGTTCTTC.

The CDR3 region is CAISQYRGAGYTF. The CDR3 nucleotides are TGTGCCATCAGTCAATACAGGGGCGCTGGCTACACCTTC. The rearrangement joins TRBV10-3 to TRBJ1-2; 7 positions agree with TRBD1. The CDR3 is made up of 13 amino acids. Germline lookup yields CDR1 ENHRY and CDR2 SYGVKD. The V gene end was trimmed by 5 bases and the J gene end by 7 bases; junction bases not matched to a gene: 7.